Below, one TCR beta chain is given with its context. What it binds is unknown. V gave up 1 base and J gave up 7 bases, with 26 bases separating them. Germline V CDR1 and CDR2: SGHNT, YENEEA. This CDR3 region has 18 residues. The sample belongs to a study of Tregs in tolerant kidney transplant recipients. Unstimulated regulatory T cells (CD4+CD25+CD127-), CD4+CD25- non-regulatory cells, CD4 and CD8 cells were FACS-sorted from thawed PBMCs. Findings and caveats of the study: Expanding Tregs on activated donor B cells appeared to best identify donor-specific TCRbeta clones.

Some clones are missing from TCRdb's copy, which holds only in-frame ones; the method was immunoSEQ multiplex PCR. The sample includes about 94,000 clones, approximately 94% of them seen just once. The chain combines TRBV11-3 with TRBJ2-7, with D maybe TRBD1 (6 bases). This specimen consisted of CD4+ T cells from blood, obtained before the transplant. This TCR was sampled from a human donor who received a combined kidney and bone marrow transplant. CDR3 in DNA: TGTGCCAGCAGCTTAGGGCTTTTAATGGGGGCTGAATTTGAAGAGCAGTACTTC. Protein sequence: CASSLGLLMGAEFEEQYF.